The TCR beta chain under discussion was sequenced for a study of cytomegalovirus exposure and HLA in healthy donors. Germline V gene lookup returns CDR1 SGHTA and CDR2 FQGNSA. The J segment lost 2 bases and the V segment lost 4 bases, leaving 3 bases of the junction unmatched. CDR3 length: 14 amino acids. PCR used 60 Vbeta primers and 13 Jbeta primers. Libraries were prepared by immunoSEQ multiplex PCR; TCRdb keeps only in-frame clonotypes and omits some of them. The sample holds about 160,000 clones, 86% seen once. For this clone: Its antigen is as yet unknown.

Findings of the study overall: A reported reduction in N-insertions relative to the roughly 610-donor mean was seen in an Asian-associated ancestry cluster in a later analysis.

The V and J genes are TRBV7-2 and TRBJ2-3; TRBD1 agrees at 7 bases. The specimen sequenced was PBMCs. This receptor was taken from a woman under 30 in good health and CMV-seronegative. The CDR3 DNA reads TGTGCCAGCAGCTCAGGACAGGTCACAGATACGCAGTATTTT. It yields the protein CASSSGQVTDTQYF.